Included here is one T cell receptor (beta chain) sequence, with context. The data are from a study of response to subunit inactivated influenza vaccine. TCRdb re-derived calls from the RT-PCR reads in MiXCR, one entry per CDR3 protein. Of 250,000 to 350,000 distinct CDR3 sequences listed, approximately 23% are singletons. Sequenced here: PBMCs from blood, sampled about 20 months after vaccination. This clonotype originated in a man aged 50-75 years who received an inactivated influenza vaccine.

CDR3 residues: CAISRDRPYNEQFF. The DNA for the CDR3 is TGTGCCATCAGCCGGGACAGGCCCTACAATGAGCAGTTCTTC. The chain is built from TRBV6-2 or TRBV6-3 and TRBJ2-1; 8 bases agree with TRBD1. This CDR3 has 14 amino acids. Trimming took 10 bases from V and 2 from J; bases not matched to a gene: 7. Looked up from germline, CDR1 is MNHEY and CDR2 is SVGEGT.